These T cell receptor beta chains were read from a single sample in a study of shared clonotypes between healthy human individuals. Assay: immunoSEQ multiplex PCR; the TCRdb copy retains only in-frame clones and omits some. The sample carries some 2.1 million clones, about 94% recorded once. The material sequenced was naive CD8+ T cells from PBMCs. These TCRs come from a man between 18 and 29 years old in good health. Some clones in this sample may be carry-over from other donors' samples. The conserved cysteine and the conserved F or W are not part of the CDR3 here. A D gene is named only where the DNA matches it firmly.

D gene | J gene | CDR3 length | V gene | CDR3 protein
- | TRBJ2-7 | 9 | TRBV27 | ASSLGIEQY
- | TRBJ1-5 | 11 | TRBV6-1 | ASSAYDNQPQH
TRBD2 | TRBJ2-4 | 14 | TRBV19 | ASSPRTSGAKNIQY
TRBD2 | TRBJ2-7 | 12 | TRBV9 | ASSLTSGRGEQY
- | TRBJ2-7 | 13 | TRBV7-8 | ASSFFTGAVYEQY
TRBD2 | TRBJ2-1 | 13 | TRBV27 | ASSLGLAGVNEQF
TRBD1 | TRBJ1-2 | 12 | TRBV2 | ASNPPGQVYGYT
- | TRBJ2-7 | 9 | TRBV6-1 | ASSEVSEQY
- | TRBJ2-3 | 13 | TRBV19 | ASSLYRQGTDTQY
- | TRBJ1-5 | 14 | TRBV6-1 | ASSEDVRGFNQPQH
TRBD2 | TRBJ2-4 | 13 | TRBV9 | ASSVSGGPIDIQY
- | TRBJ2-1 | 12 | TRBV19 | ASSPDGVYNEQF
- | TRBJ2-1 | 12 | TRBV28 | ASSLAGQHNEQF
- | TRBJ2-1 | 14 | TRBV7-6 | ASSLGDSRPYNEQF
TRBD2 | TRBJ2-2 | 13 | TRBV27 | ASSLGTSGTGELF
- | TRBJ1-2 | 10 | TRBV5-8 | ASSLSQYGYT
- | TRBJ2-1 | 11 | TRBV28 | ASSPLPYNEQF
- | TRBJ2-1 | 11 | TRBV6-5 | ASGPDPYNEQF
- | TRBJ2-3 | 15 | TRBV7-9 | ASSLALTRRGTDTQY
- | TRBJ1-2 | 11 | TRBV7-9 | ASSSGPSYGYT
- | TRBJ2-3 | 12 | TRBV6-6 | ATRDSGSTDTQY
- | TRBJ2-5 | 15 | TRBV15 | ATSSLQGGTPGQNQY
- | TRBJ1-1 | 13 | TRBV9 | ASSVAGEGDTEAF
TRBD2 | TRBJ2-1 | 13 | TRBV5-4 | ANGLAGEPYNEQF
TRBD1 | TRBJ1-1 | 10 | TRBV27 | ASTDRGTEAF
- | TRBJ2-1 | 7 | TRBV6-1 | ASRHEQF
TRBD1 | TRBJ2-7 | 12 | TRBV27 | ASREGQPPYEQY
TRBD2 | TRBJ2-1 | 13 | TRBV4-1 | ASSHPGLAVDEQF
TRBD2 | TRBJ2-5 | 14 | TRBV14 | ASSQVTSGSLETQY
- | TRBJ2-6 | 15 | TRBV7-9 | ASSTRTASSGANVLT
TRBD1 | TRBJ2-2 | 16 | TRBV13 | ASSSLKQGTANTGELF
- | TRBJ2-7 | 11 | TRBV7-2 | ASSEPGLREQY
TRBD1 | TRBJ1-5 | 15 | TRBV10-3 | AISESMRTGVHQPQH
- | TRBJ2-7 | 13 | TRBV6-1 | ASSERGFRTYEQY
- | TRBJ2-7 | 10 | TRBV19 | ASSLRFYEQY
TRBD1 | TRBJ1-2 | 13 | TRBV7-9 | ASSSARDRDYGYT
TRBD2 | TRBJ2-1 | 11 | TRBV29-1 | SVDLAGYNEQF
TRBD2 | TRBJ2-7 | 14 | TRBV4-2 | ASSQTLAGASYEQY
TRBD1 | TRBJ2-7 | 11 | TRBV6-1 | ASSATGGHEQY
TRBD2 | TRBJ2-7 | 14 | TRBV5-4 | ASSREGLAGALEQY
- | TRBJ2-7 | 14 | TRBV6-6 | ASSYVPRAPGNEQY
TRBD2 | TRBJ2-7 | 16 | TRBV4-1 | ASSRLAGPDSSPYEQY
TRBD1 | TRBJ2-2 | 15 | TRBV27 | ASSATPDRGLAGELF
TRBD1 | TRBJ1-2 | 13 | TRBV5-1 | ASSPWGTGDYGYT
TRBD1 | TRBJ1-4 | 13 | TRBV9 | ASSVSGTGDEKLF
- | TRBJ2-5 | 12 | TRBV28 | ASSLLPQGETQY
- | TRBJ1-2 | 14 | TRBV27 | ASSLSLRGAVYGYT
TRBD1 | TRBJ1-2 | 14 | TRBV29-1 | SASGGQEGGRHGYT
TRBD1 | TRBJ2-3 | 12 | TRBV7-9 | ASSNRDSLGAQY
TRBD2 | TRBJ2-6 | 13 | TRBV27 | ASTSLGGWANVLT
- | TRBJ1-2 | 13 | TRBV4-1 | ASSQRVGGTYGYT
- | TRBJ1-1 | 10 | TRBV19 | ASSPPATEAF
- | TRBJ1-5 | 12 | TRBV9 | ASSVSGSAKVQH
TRBD2 | TRBJ2-1 | 14 | TRBV27 | ASSPLAGGTYNEQF
- | TRBJ2-1 | 10 | TRBV9 | ASSERFDEQF
TRBD1 | TRBJ1-5 | 13 | TRBV10-1 | ASRRRQGETQPQH
- | TRBJ2-3 | 10 | TRBV9 | ASSKRGDTQY
TRBD1 | TRBJ1-3 | 15 | TRBV27 | ASSLSGTALSGNTIY